The clone carrying this T cell receptor (beta chain) has just a few counts. No antigen is known for it. This specimen comes from a study of cytomegalovirus exposure and HLA in healthy donors. Turning to the study itself: Early on, a data release was issued that held about 85 million unique TCRs from HLA-typed donors.

Study-wide results and caveats: The study recorded about 150 TCR beta chains that were cytomegalovirus-associated. With later analysis, a missense DCLRE1C variant became linked to TCR beta V- and J-gene trimming. Earlier findings revealed that most TCR beta V segments proved productive either about 87% or about 30% of the time.

PCR employed 60 Vbeta and 13 Jbeta primers. TCRdb keeps only in-frame clones here, not all; method: immunoSEQ multiplex PCR. The sample records fewer than 110,000 clones, around 80% being singletons. The trim removed 0 bases at V and 8 bases at J, leaving 15 bases unmatched. CDR1 is SNHLY and CDR2 is FYNNEI in the germline V gene. The CDR3 has 18 amino acids. The TCR sequence derives from a woman between 18 and 29 years old in good health and CMV-seropositive. J is TRBJ2-2 and V is TRBV2; 7 bases fit TRBD2. The specimen sequenced was PBMCs. The CDR3 sequence: CASSEAPVGGPIWGELFF. The DNA for the CDR3 is TGTGCCAGCAGTGAAGCGCCAGTGGGAGGGCCGATTTGGGGGGAGCTGTTTTTT.